This T cell receptor (beta chain) was recovered during a study of blood T cell repertoires in COVID-19. Only one count was recorded for this clone. Germline lookup yields CDR1 SQVTM and CDR2 ANQGSEA. CDR3 length: 11 amino acids. V was shortened by 3 bases and J by 6 bases, with 8 bases between the two germline ends. This table comes from immunoSEQ multiplex PCR, and its TCRdb copy is limited to in-frame clones, with some not included. The repertoire holds over 200,000 clones, approximately 90% seen once, with 0.8% to 1% in the top ten. The chain uses TRBV29-1 and TRBJ2-5, with a weak D call TRBD1 (5 bases). The origin of this receptor is a man aged 60 to 75 with COVID-19, enrolled during active disease. The source material was peripheral blood. CDR3 residues: CSVEGLKTQYF. For the CDR3, the DNA is TGCAGCGTTGAGGGGCTAAAGACCCAGTACTTC.